This TCR beta chain was observed in a study of beta chain features in type 1 diabetes. Background on the study: Taken together, all samples contributed around 100,000,000 examined sorted cells.

Whole-study results and caveats: TCRB CDR3 length was moderately but significantly reduced in all four CD4+ subsets of Type 1 diabetes patients.

This clone was detected a few times. The antigen is unknown. This CDR3 is 14 amino acids long. The sequenced template was cDNA made from the entire isolated RNA. TCRdb's copy holds only in-frame clones and misses some; the assay was immunoSEQ multiplex PCR. The sample has over 200,000 clones, roughly 10% seen once. The genes are TRBV12-2 and TRBJ2-7; the listed D gene, TRBD1, was not tested against the DNA. TRBV12-2 is a documented pseudogene. This clonotype was sampled from a young man with type 1 diabetes. The material sequenced was naive CD4+ T cells from blood. CDR3 amino acids: CASRSPTSSYEQYF. The CDR3 DNA is TGTGCAAGTCGCTCGCCGACAAGCTCCTACGAGCAGTACTTC.